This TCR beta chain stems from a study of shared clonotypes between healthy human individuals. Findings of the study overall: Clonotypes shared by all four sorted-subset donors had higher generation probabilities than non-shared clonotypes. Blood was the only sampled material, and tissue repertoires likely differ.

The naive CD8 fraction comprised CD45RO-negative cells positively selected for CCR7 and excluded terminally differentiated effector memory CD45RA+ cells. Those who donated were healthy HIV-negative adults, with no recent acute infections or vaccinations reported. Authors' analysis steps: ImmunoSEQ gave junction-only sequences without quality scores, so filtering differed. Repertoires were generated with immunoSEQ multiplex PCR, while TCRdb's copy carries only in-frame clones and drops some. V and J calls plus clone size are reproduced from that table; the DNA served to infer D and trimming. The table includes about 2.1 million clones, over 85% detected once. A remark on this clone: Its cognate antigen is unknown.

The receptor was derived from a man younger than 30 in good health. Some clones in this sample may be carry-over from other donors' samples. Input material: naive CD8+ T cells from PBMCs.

The CDR3 is CASSLEQQGISTEAFF. CDR3 sequence (DNA): TGTGCCAGCAGCTTGGAACAGCAGGGGATTAGCACTGAAGCTTTCTTT. The chain uses TRBV5-6 and TRBJ1-1; TRBD1 is a possible D gene (6 bases). V lost 0 bases to trimming and J lost 4 bases, with 16 bases between them. The CDR3 extends over 16 amino acids. Germline assignment: CDR1 SGHDT and CDR2 YYEEEE.